This T cell receptor (beta chain) was obtained from a study of CD8 T cells in ankylosing spondylitis (dated by TCRdb to the late 2010s). Study-wide context: The study set out to find disease-linked TCR variants by profiling T cell receptor beta repertoires in ankylosing spondylitis patients and healthy donors. The full study cohort comprised approximately 23 ankylosing spondylitis patients and about 110 healthy donors. Peripheral blood was sampled, and synovial fluid was also collected from ankylosing spondylitis patients.

The run used an Illumina HiSeq 2500. Quantitative 5'-RACE with molecular barcodes was the method used to prepare the TCR beta libraries. Regarding the original processing steps: Disease-linked TCR variants were identified with a new computational method built on a probabilistic model of VDJ rearrangement. TCRdb passed the public sequencing reads through fastp at Q25 and MiXCR, retaining productive beta sequences. Each entry merges the rows of one CDR3 protein and shows their most common DNA and genes. The V and J calls here are based on TCRdb, not the publication. In this sample the table shows about 270,000 distinct CDR3 sequences, roughly 32% of which occur a single time. Roughly 4.2% of the sample lies in the top ten. Beyond this particular receptor, the publication reports: Some motif variants were previously reported in synovial fluid and blood of reactive arthritis patients, suggesting common disease-initiation mechanisms. A TCR beta motif made up of several highly homologous amino acid variants appeared to be characteristic of blood from ankylosing spondylitis patients. A CD8+ phenotype was shown by the disease-linked clones, which were found at relatively low frequencies in peripheral blood. The disease-linked clones were reported to be significantly enriched in matched synovial fluid samples from ankylosing spondylitis patients.

This clonotype came up many times. The antigen it binds to is not known. No clone much larger than this one lies a single base away; base qualities are absent. The CDR3 contains 15 residues, cysteine and phenylalanine counted. The kept DNA is CDR3 alone, 45 bases in frame from the first base. From a lookup of the germline V gene, CDR1 and CDR2 are SGDLS and YYNGEE. Trimming costs V 0 bases and J 3 bases, and their ends lie 10 bases apart. The receptor's source is a male donor with ankylosing spondylitis or in good health (not recorded which). Sequencing was carried out using blood, either unsorted or a sorted T cell fraction (not recorded which). The receptor chain draws on TRBV9 and TRBJ2-1; TRBD2 is perhaps the D gene, given 7 matching bases. The CDR3 amino acid sequence is: CASSVGGGIYNEQFF. In nucleotides, the sequence is TGTGCCAGCAGCGTAGGGGGGGGCATCTACAATGAGCAGTTCTTC.